What follows is one T cell receptor (beta chain) and its context. Produced via immunoSEQ multiplex PCR; TCRdb's table is partial and in-frame only. Found here are 270,000 or so clones, around nine tenths of them singletons; the top ten hold 4.6%. V dropped 0 bases and J dropped 4 bases, with 6 bases sitting between them. CDR1 and CDR2 from the germline V gene are MGHRA and YSYEKL. The CDR3 is made up of 13 amino acids. The data originate from a study of blood T cell repertoires in COVID-19. Sequenced: peripheral blood. This chain joins TRBV4-1 and TRBJ1-1; D is ambiguous. This receptor was obtained from a man between 35 and 55 years old with acute or convalescent COVID-19. The CDR3 DNA sequence: TGCGCCAGCAGCCAAGATCGCGGCACTGAAGCTTTCTTT. Amino acids: CASSQDRGTEAFF.